The TCR beta chain described here comes from a study of Tregs in tolerant kidney transplant recipients. Libraries were prepared by immunoSEQ multiplex PCR; TCRdb keeps only in-frame clonotypes and omits some of them. The table lists about 94,000 clones, approximately 94% of them singletons. CDR1 and CDR2 (germline): MNHNY, SVGAGI (reference sequence). The length of the CDR3 is 13 residues. V was trimmed by 6 bases and J by 8 bases, leaving 16 bases between them. CD4+CD25+CD127- Tregs, CD4+CD25- non-Tregs, CD4 and CD8 cells were sorted. The sample consisted of CD4+ T cells from blood, taken before the transplant. The rearrangement uses TRBV6-6 and TRBJ1-2; maybe TRBD1 (6 bases). This sequence was found in a human donor who received a combined kidney and bone marrow transplant. CDR3 bases: TGTGCCAGCAGATGGGACACCCTGGAAGGCTACACCTTC. Translating it yields CASRWDTLEGYTF.